This entry lists 19 T cell receptor beta chains sequenced from one sample in a study of T cells in Graves' hyperthyroidism and ophthalmopathy. Researchers amplified the TCR beta CDR3 regions from RNA transcripts. The primer set for the first-round RT-PCR of the TCR CDR3 was HTBI. TCRdb re-analysed the multiplex PCR reads in MiXCR, keeping a single row per CDR3 protein. This table holds fewer than 350,000 distinct CDR3 sequences, roughly 13% found once. The material sequenced was blood. The receptors originated from a woman aged 35 to 49 with Graves' hyperthyroidism.

This clonotype was recorded at least ten times. The V call is TRBV28, the J call TRBJ1-5; tentatively, D is TRBD1 (5 bases). The CDR3 loop spans 16 amino acids. Trimming pared 5 bases from V and 2 bases from J, leaving 16 bases between. The germline V gene has CDR1 MDHEN and CDR2 SYDVKM. CDR3: CASSPGTAAGNQPQHF. In DNA, the CDR3 is TGTGCCAGCAGTCCCGGGACGGCCGCCGGCAATCAGCCCCAGCATTTT.

This clonotype was observed a handful of times. One junction end does not reproduce the germline sequence, and a read error may be involved. The V and J genes are TRBV7-9 and TRBJ2-7; 14 bases agree with TRBD2. This CDR3 region has 18 residues. Germline-derived CDR1 and CDR2 are SEHNR and FQNEAQ (reference sequence). Here the CDR3 DNA reads TGTGCCAGCAGTACTAGCCGCGACAGAGGGACTAGCGGGAGTTTGCAGAACTTC. Translation gives CASSTSRDRGTSGSLQNF.

This clonotype was counted only a few times. The chain's CDR3 is CASSEVGTSGNTIYF. The CDR3 DNA follows: TGTGCCAGCAGTGAAGTGGGGACTTCTGGAAACACCATATATTTT. The gene calls are TRBV6-1 and TRBJ1-3; the D gene is possibly TRBD1 (5 bases). The germline V and J ends were trimmed by 1 base and 1 base, with 8 bases remaining between them. Germline V gives CDR1 MNHNS, CDR2 SASEGT. The CDR3 extends over 15 amino acids.

This clonotype was seen at least ten times. V is TRBV24-1 and J is TRBJ2-1; a possible D gene is TRBD2 (5 bases). The ends were cut back, 4 bases at V and 0 bases at J, with 18 bases in the middle. Germline CDR1 reads KGHDR; CDR2 reads SFDVKD. The CDR3 spans 18 residues. CDR3 DNA: TGTGCCACCAGTGACCCAACTATAGCGACCAGCTCCTACAATGAGCAGTTCTTC. Translating it yields CATSDPTIATSSYNEQFF.

Ten or more counts support this clonotype. This chain uses TRBV12-3 or TRBV12-4 with TRBJ2-3, with TRBD2 matching 10 bases. V was clipped by 3 bases and J by 1 base; unmatched bases: 19. The CDR3 sequence is 21 residues long. CDR3 sequence: CASSFSSGLAALISGTDTQYF. CDR3 nucleotide sequence: TGTGCCAGCAGTTTTTCTTCCGGACTAGCGGCCCTAATCTCTGGCACAGATACGCAGTATTTT.

In its sample, this clonotype was seen many times. This sequence joins TRBV27 and TRBJ1-4; 9 positions agree with TRBD1. CDR3 length: 15 residues. The V and J ends lost 5 bases and 8 bases, in that order; junction bases with no gene match: 9. Germline values: CDR1 MNHEY, CDR2 SMNVEV (reference sequence). The CDR3 DNA follows: TGTGCCAGCAGTGCCCGACAGGGGGGAGGCGAAAAACTGTTTTTT. Amino acids: CASSARQGGGEKLFF.

This clonotype was seen repeatedly, ten times or more. The rearrangement uses TRBV7-8 and TRBJ2-4; D is possibly TRBD1 (6 bases). Trimming stripped 5 bases from V and 0 bases from J, with 20 bases between. The CDR3 runs 18 residues. CDR1 is SGHVS and CDR2 is FQNEAQ in the germline V gene. CDR3 bases: TGTGCCAGCAGCGAGTACAGGGTAGAGGTCTCAGCCAAAAACATTCAGTACTTC. It encodes CASSEYRVEVSAKNIQYF. Full variable domain (outside the CDR3, taken from reference TRBV7-8 and TRBJ2-4): GAGVSQSPRYKVAKRGQDVALRCDPISGHVSLFWYQQALGQGPEFLTYFQNEAQLDKSGLPSDRFFAERPEGSVSTLKIQRTQQEDSAVYLCASSEYRVEVSAKNIQYFGAGTRLSVL.

This clonotype was observed at least ten times. This chain connects TRBV11-2 to TRBJ1-1; TRBD1 might be the D (6 bases). V was pared by 5 bases and J by 1 base, with 11 bases between. This CDR3 is built from 14 residues. Germline V gene data show CDR1 as SGHAT and CDR2 as FQNNGV. The DNA for the CDR3 is TGTGCCAGCAGCCCACACAGGGAGAACACTGAAGCTTTCTTT. Its protein is CASSPHRENTEAFF.

This sequence joins TRBV6-1 and TRBJ2-1; the match to TRBD2 covers 11 bases. V trimming: 6 bases; J trimming: 4 bases; junction bases outside the gene matches: 17. CDR1 is MNHNS and CDR2 is SASEGT in the germline V gene. This CDR3 has 19 residues. The CDR3 DNA is TGTGCCAGCAGGGTGGATTGGGGTAGCGGGAGGGGGCCTTACAATGAGCAGTTCTTC. This gives the protein CASRVDWGSGRGPYNEQFF.

In its sample, this clonotype was seen many times. The rearrangement links TRBV20-1 to TRBJ2-3; TRBD1 might be the D (5 bases). Trimming shortened V by 5 bases and J by 2 bases, and 14 bases separated the two germline ends. The CDR3 length is 14 residues. Germline loops: CDR1 DFQATT, CDR2 SNEGSKA (reference sequence). The chain's CDR3 is CSARLPGATDTQYF. The CDR3 coding sequence is TGCAGTGCTCGCCTCCCTGGGGCCACAGATACGCAGTATTTT.

This clonotype showed up just a few times. This chain links TRBV5-1 with TRBJ2-4, with D uncertain. The CDR3 sequence is 13 residues long. V was cut by 4 bases and J by 0 bases, with 5 bases left in between. Germline CDR1 and CDR2: SGHRS and YFSETQ. The CDR3 DNA sequence: TGCGCCAGCAGCGAATTAGCCAAAAACATTCAGTACTTC. Translation gives CASSELAKNIQYF.

The V gene is TRBV28, the J gene TRBJ2-7, with 12 bases lining up with TRBD1. The CDR3 consists of 15 residues. Germline loops: CDR1 MDHEN, CDR2 SYDVKM. Losses at the gene ends were 2 bases for V and 5 bases for J; bases not matched to a gene: 4. CDR3 residues: CASSLVGTGGDEQYF. CDR3 nucleotides: TGTGCCAGCAGTTTAGTCGGGACAGGGGGCGACGAGCAGTACTTC.

This clonotype was found many times. This chain joins TRBV12-3 or TRBV12-4 and TRBJ1-2; D might be TRBD1 (6 bases). Between the trimmed V and J ends, which lost 6 bases and 4 bases, there was a span of 15 bases. CDR3 size: 14 residues. The CDR3 region is CASSLTRGVYGYTF. In nucleotides, the CDR3 is TGTGCCAGCAGCCTTACTAGGGGGGTCTATGGCTACACCTTC.

This clonotype was detected many times. The J gene is TRBJ2-2, the V gene TRBV6-1; TRBD2 is a possible D gene (5 bases). Germline values: CDR1 MNHNS, CDR2 SASEGT. Trimming took off 7 bases at V and 2 bases at J, with 14 bases between the two ends. The CDR3 sequence is 15 residues long. The CDR3, as DNA: TGTGCCAGCACCCAGCGACGGGAAAACACCGGGGAGCTGTTTTTT. Protein: CASTQRRENTGELFF.

In its sample, this clonotype was seen a few times. The rearrangement links TRBV19 to TRBJ1-3; D is possibly TRBD1 (5 bases). Trimming took off 5 bases at V and 0 bases at J, with 14 bases between the two ends. Germline values: CDR1 LNHDA, CDR2 SQIVND (reference sequence). The CDR3 has 16 residues. The CDR3 sequence is CASSVQQVASGNTIYF. CDR3 DNA sequence: TGTGCCAGTAGTGTCCAACAGGTGGCCTCTGGAAACACCATATATTTT.

This clonotype was picked up many times. The V gene is TRBV28, the J gene TRBJ2-3, with 8 bases matching TRBD1. CDR1 is MDHEN, CDR2 SYDVKM, per germline. The length of the CDR3 is 16 residues. V was clipped by 6 bases and J by 6 bases; unmatched bases: 14. The CDR3 is CASRRQGRDEWDTQYF. The CDR3 bases are TGTGCCAGCAGGAGACAGGGGCGTGATGAATGGGATACGCAGTATTTT.

This clonotype was seen many times. This chain uses TRBV5-5 with TRBJ2-2; unclear D gene. The CDR3 has 15 amino acids. The germline gives CDR1 SGHKS, CDR2 YYEKEE (reference sequence). Trimming pared 2 bases from V and 0 bases from J, leaving 8 bases between. CDR3 coding DNA: TGTGCCAGCAGCTTACAGATAGCGAACACCGGGGAGCTGTTTTTT. It translates to CASSLQIANTGELFF.

This clonotype came up a few times. V and J are TRBV19 and TRBJ2-7; D may be TRBD2 (6 bases). This CDR3 comprises 15 residues. Germline CDR1 and CDR2: LNHDA and SQIVND (reference sequence). V was clipped by 3 bases and J by 6 bases, with 18 bases between them. The CDR3 sequence is CASSMGLAGIIEQYF. CDR3 DNA: TGTGCCAGTAGTATGGGACTGGCGGGAATCATCGAGCAGTACTTC.

This clonotype appeared many times. This chain links TRBV7-9 with TRBJ2-1; D possibly matches TRBD1 or TRBD2 (5 bases each). The CDR3 contains 17 residues. Germline CDR1 reads SEHNR; CDR2 reads FQNEAQ (reference sequence). The ends were cut back, 4 bases at V and 2 bases at J, with 18 bases in the middle. DNA for the CDR3: TGTGCCAGCAGCTACCCCCCGGGGCGGCGTCCCTACAATGAGCAGTTCTTC. This sequence encodes CASSYPPGRRPYNEQFF.